This TCR beta chain is drawn from a study of T cells in Graves' hyperthyroidism and ophthalmopathy. RNA transcripts were the template for amplifying TCR beta CDR3 regions. A set of HTBI primers served as the primers for a first-round RT-PCR of the TCR CDR3. TCRdb reprocessed the multiplex PCR reads with MiXCR, giving one entry per CDR3 protein. This sample yields roughly 290,000 distinct CDR3 sequences, of which over 15% are seen a single time; 55% to 60% belongs to the top ten. The CDR3 spans 19 residues. Germline V CDR1 and CDR2: SGHNT, YYREEE (reference sequence). With V trimmed by 7 bases and J by 1 base, 16 bases remained unmatched.

The TCR originated in an older woman with Graves' ophthalmopathy. This chain connects TRBV5-4 to TRBJ2-6, with 8 bases matching TRBD1. Sequencing was performed on blood. Written as DNA, the CDR3 is TGTGCCAGCTCACTTAGACAGGGGTCCCCGGGATCTGGGGCCAACGTCCTGACTTTC. The encoded protein is CASSLRQGSPGSGANVLTF.